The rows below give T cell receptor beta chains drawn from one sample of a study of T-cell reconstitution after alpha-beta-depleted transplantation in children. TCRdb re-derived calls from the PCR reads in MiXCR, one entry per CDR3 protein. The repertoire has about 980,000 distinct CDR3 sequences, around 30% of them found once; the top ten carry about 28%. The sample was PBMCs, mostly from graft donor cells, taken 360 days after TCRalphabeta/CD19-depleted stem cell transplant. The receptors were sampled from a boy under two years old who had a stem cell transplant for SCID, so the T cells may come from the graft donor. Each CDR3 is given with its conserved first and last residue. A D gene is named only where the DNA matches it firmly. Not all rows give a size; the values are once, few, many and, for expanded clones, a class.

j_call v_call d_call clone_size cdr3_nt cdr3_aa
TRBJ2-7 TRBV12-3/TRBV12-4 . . TGTGCCAGCAGAAGCGGAGGGACAGCCCCTCCCTACGAGCAGTACTTC CASRSGGTAPPYEQYF
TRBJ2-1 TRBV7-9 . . TGTGCCAGCAGCTTAGCCTTCGGGGAGCAGTTCTTC CASSLAFGEQFF
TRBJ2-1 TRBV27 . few TGTGCCAGCATTTCCCATTACAATGAGCAGTTCTTC CASISHYNEQFF
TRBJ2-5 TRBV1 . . TGCACCAGCAGCCAAGGGCCCGGCCACGGCGGAGAGACCCAGTACTTC CTSSQGPGHGGETQYF
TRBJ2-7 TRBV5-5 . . TGTGCCAGCAGCTTGGGTGTTGTTGGACTCCGGGGAGAGCAGTACTTC CASSLGVVGLRGEQYF
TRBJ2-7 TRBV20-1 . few TGCAGTGCTAGTTCGACACTCGTTAACTACGAGCAGTACTTC CSASSTLVNYEQYF
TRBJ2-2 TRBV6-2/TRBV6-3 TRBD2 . TGTGCCAGCAGTTACGACGTAGCGGGGGGGCTCACCGGGGAGCTGTTTTTT CASSYDVAGGLTGELFF
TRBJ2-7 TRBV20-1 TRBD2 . TGCAGTGCTTTCCTGGGGCGGGGGGTACTCCCCTACGAGCAGTACTTC CSAFLGRGVLPYEQYF
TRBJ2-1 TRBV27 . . TGTGCCAGCATTAGCGCCTCGGGTGAGCAGTTCTTC CASISASGEQFF
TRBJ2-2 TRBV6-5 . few TGTGCCAGCAGTTACTGGGGGGCCATGAACACCGGGGAGCTGTTTTTT CASSYWGAMNTGELFF
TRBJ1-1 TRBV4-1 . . TGCGCCAGCAGCCAGCTGCGGTGGGTGGGGAACACTGAAGCTTTCTTT CASSQLRWVGNTEAFF
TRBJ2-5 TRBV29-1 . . TGCAGCCCCCTGGAGATCTCGACGGGGACCCAGTACTTC CSPLEISTGTQYF
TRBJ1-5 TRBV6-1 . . TGTGCCAGCGCTTTGGGGTCCGGGACAAACAATCAGCCCCAGCATTTT CASALGSGTNNQPQHF
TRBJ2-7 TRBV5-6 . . TGTGCCAGCAGCTCCCTTTATACGGCCGGGGGAGAAAGACACGAGCAGTACTTC CASSSLYTAGGERHEQYF
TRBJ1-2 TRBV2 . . TGTGCCAGCAGTGAAGGTGGGGTCGGAAGTGGCTACACCTTC CASSEGGVGSGYTF
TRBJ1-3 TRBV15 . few TGTGCCACCAGCAGAGACCGGACAGATTCTAGCTCTGGAAACACCATATATTTT CATSRDRTDSSSGNTIYF
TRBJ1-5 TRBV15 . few TGTGCCACCAGCAGGGGCCGACCGGGGCCCCAGCATTTT CATSRGRPGPQHF
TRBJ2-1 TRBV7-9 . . TGTGCCAGCAGCTTGGAGGGGCGCTCCCCTAATGAGCAGTTCTTC CASSLEGRSPNEQFF
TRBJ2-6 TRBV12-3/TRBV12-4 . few TGTGCCAGCAGTTTGGGAAACGCCCGCTCTGGGGCCAACGTCCTGACTTTC CASSLGNARSGANVLTF
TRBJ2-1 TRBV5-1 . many TGCGCCAGCAGCTTAGGAGGCTCACACAATGAGCAGTTCTTC CASSLGGSHNEQFF
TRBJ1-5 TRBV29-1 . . TGCAGCGTTGAGGATAATGGTCGACAGCCCCAGCATTTT CSVEDNGRQPQHF
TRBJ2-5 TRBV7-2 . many TGTGCCAGCAGCTTAGCAGGGGCTGAGACCCAGTACTTC CASSLAGAETQYF
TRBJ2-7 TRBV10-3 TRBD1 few TGTGCCATCGGGGGGACAGGGCAATCCTACGAGCAGTACTTC CAIGGTGQSYEQYF
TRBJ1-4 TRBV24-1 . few TGTGCCACCAGTGATTCGGGACAAGAAAAACTGTTTTTT CATSDSGQEKLFF
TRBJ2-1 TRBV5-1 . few TGCGCCAGCAGCTTCCCCGGCCCAGTGACGCTCCTCAATGAGCAGTTCTTC CASSFPGPVTLLNEQFF
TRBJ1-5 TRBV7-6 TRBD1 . TGTGCCAGCAGCTTAGTGTCAGGGGGTCAGCCCCAGCATTTT CASSLVSGGQPQHF
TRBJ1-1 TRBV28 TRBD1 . TGTGCCAGCAGTTTAGCCGACAGGGATGGCACTGAAGCTTTCTTT CASSLADRDGTEAFF
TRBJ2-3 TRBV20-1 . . TGCAGTGCTAGACCCCCCCGGTACACAGATACGCAGTATTTT CSARPPRYTDTQYF
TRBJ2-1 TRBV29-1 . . TGCAGCACCAAAAAAGGGAACAGAGTTTACAATGAGCAGTTCTTC CSTKKGNRVYNEQFF
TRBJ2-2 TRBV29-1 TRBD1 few TGCAGCGTTGAAAGGGCGACAGGGAACGGGGAGCTGTTTTTT CSVERATGNGELFF
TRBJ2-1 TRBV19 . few TGTGCCAGTAGTATCGTTGGGCATGAGCAGTTCTTC CASSIVGHEQFF
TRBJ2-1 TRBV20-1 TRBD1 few TGCAGTGCTAGTCCCGCGGCAGGGGGCTTGTATGAGCAGTTCTTC CSASPAAGGLYEQFF
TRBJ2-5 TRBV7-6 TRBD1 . TGTGCCAGCAGCCCATACGGCGGGACAGGGGTTCAAGAGACCCAGTACTTC CASSPYGGTGVQETQYF